One sample yielded the 17 T cell receptor beta chains listed below, sequenced in a study of T cells after yellow fever vaccination. A single record per CDR3 protein comes from TCRdb applying MiXCR to the 5' RACE reads. The top ten hold 30% to 45% of the sample, which has 25,000 or so distinct CDR3 sequences, roughly 4.7% seen once. The specimen was PBMCs, either bulk or a sorted T-cell subset (CD4+, CD8+, memory, or dextramer-sorted; not recorded which), collected on the day of the yellow fever booster vaccination. These receptors all come from a man between 18 and 29 years old who received the YFV17D yellow fever vaccine.

This clonotype was seen repeatedly, ten times or more. The J gene is TRBJ1-1, the V gene TRBV18, with unresolved D. The CDR3 covers 13 residues. From germline, CDR1 is KGHSH and CDR2 LQKENI. V was trimmed by 1 base and J by 3 bases, leaving 6 bases between them. Written as DNA, the CDR3 is TGTGCCAGCTCACCACAGGGTGACACTGAAGCTTTCTTT. Its translation: CASSPQGDTEAFF.

This clonotype has more than one count but fewer than ten. The J gene is TRBJ2-1, the V gene TRBV11-1; 10 bases map to TRBD1. This CDR3 contains 15 residues. Germline V lookup: CDR1 SGHAT, CDR2 FQDESV (reference sequence). The trim removed 5 bases at V and 10 bases at J, leaving 11 bases unmatched. This CDR3 reads CASSIISGQGVEQFF. The CDR3 nucleotides are TGTGCCAGCAGCATTATCTCCGGACAGGGGGTCGAGCAGTTCTTC. Drawing the rest from reference TRBV11-1 and TRBJ2-1, the complete variable domain is EAEVAQSPRYKITEKSQAVAFWCDPISGHATLYWYRQILGQGPELLVQFQDESVVDDSQLPKDRFSAERLKGVDSTLKIQPAELGDSAMYLCASSIISGQGVEQFFGPGTRLTVL.

This clonotype was found many times. The chain carries TRBV6-2 or TRBV6-3 and TRBJ2-7; a weak D match, TRBD1 (6 bases). V lost 6 bases and J lost 5, with 20 bases in between. In germline, CDR1 is MNHEY, CDR2 SVGEGT. The CDR3 sequence is 15 residues long. The CDR3 sequence is CASSTGSWHLDEQYV. The CDR3 coding sequence is TGTGCCAGCAGCACAGGGTCGTGGCACTTGGACGAGCAGTACGTC.

In its sample, this clonotype was seen many times. This chain joins TRBV9 and TRBJ2-3, with D possibly being TRBD2 (6 bases). CDR1 and CDR2 from the germline V gene are SGDLS and YYNGEE. The V and J ends lost 1 base and 6 bases respectively, with 18 bases between them. The CDR3 has 16 residues. CDR3 amino acids: CASSVSLGTGADTQYF. The CDR3 coding sequence is TGTGCCAGCAGCGTAAGTCTTGGGACTGGGGCGGATACGCAGTATTTT.

This clonotype was seen at least ten times. This rearrangement joins TRBV7-2 to TRBJ1-1; D might be TRBD1 (5 bases). The length of the CDR3 is 14 residues. V dropped 5 bases and J dropped 7 bases, with 17 bases sitting between them. Germline loops: CDR1 SGHTA, CDR2 FQGNSA. In DNA form, the CDR3 reads TGTGCCAGCAGCCCCCACGGGGGGTATGGTGAAGCTTTCTTT. Its translation: CASSPHGGYGEAFF.

Many counts were recorded for this clonotype. V usage is TRBV10-3 and J usage is TRBJ1-2; D call uncertain. Germline V gene sequence: CDR1 ENHRY, CDR2 SYGVKD. V shed 6 bases and J shed 6 bases, with 14 bases lying between them. There are 13 residues in the CDR3. CDR3 sequence (DNA): TGTGCCATCAGAAATCCTTGGGGAAATGGCTACACCTTC. It specifies CAIRNPWGNGYTF.

This clonotype is categorized as medium-sized (0.01 to 0.1%). The CDR3 DNA reads TGTGCCAGCAGCCAAGGGTTGGCTGATACGCAGTATTTT. Translation: CASSQGLADTQYF. The chain joins TRBV3-1 to TRBJ2-3; D gene ambiguous. CDR3 length: 13 amino acids. The ends were cut back, 1 base at V and 6 bases at J, with 8 bases in the middle. CDR1 is LGHDT and CDR2 is YNNKEL in the germline V gene (reference sequence).

This clonotype was seen repeatedly, ten times or more. V usage is TRBV6-5 and J usage is TRBJ2-2; D possibly uses TRBD1 or TRBD2 (6 bases each). Germline-derived CDR1 and CDR2 are MNHEY and SVGAGI. Trimming pared 6 bases from V and 6 bases from J, leaving 23 bases between. The CDR3 contains 17 residues. CDR3 nucleotides: TGTGCCAGCAGCCCCGTTGGGGGGCGGGTATCGCCCGGGGAGCTGTTTTTT. This gives the protein CASSPVGGRVSPGELFF.

The CDR3 spells CSAQRGWGAGDSPLHF. In DNA, the CDR3 is TGCAGTGCGCAGAGAGGATGGGGGGCTGGGGATTCACCCCTCCACTTT. The rearrangement joins TRBV20-1 to TRBJ1-6, with a weak D call TRBD1 (6 bases). This CDR3 has 16 amino acids. Per the germline V gene, CDR1 is DFQATT and CDR2 is SNEGSKA (reference sequence). Trimming took off 6 bases at V and 8 bases at J, with 23 bases between the two ends.

This sequence joins TRBV5-1 and TRBJ2-3, with 8 bases aligning to TRBD2. Germline values: CDR1 SGHRS, CDR2 YFSETQ. V was pared by 6 bases and J by 4 bases, with 10 bases of the junction left unmatched. This CDR3 region has 15 residues. The CDR3 reads CASTVGLAVADTQYF. CDR3 sequence (DNA): TGCGCCAGCACCGTAGGACTAGCAGTGGCAGATACGCAGTATTTT.

This clonotype was observed a handful of times. The chain joins TRBV18 to TRBJ2-3; D call uncertain. CDR1 is KGHSH, CDR2 LQKENI, per germline. Trimming left V 6 bases short and J 2 bases short, with 18 bases between. CDR3 length equals 16 residues. The CDR3 loop reads CASSSLDTSNTDTQYF. CDR3 sequence (DNA): TGTGCCAGCTCCTCGCTTGATACCTCGAACACAGATACGCAGTATTTT.

This clonotype appeared many times. The chain carries TRBV6-1 and TRBJ1-5; 8 positions agree with TRBD1. CDR1 is MNHNS, CDR2 SASEGT, per germline. V lost 6 bases and J lost 6; bases outside the gene matches: 10. The CDR3 totals 15 residues. The CDR3 protein is CASRGITGGPQPQHF. The CDR3 DNA follows: TGTGCCAGCAGAGGAATCACAGGGGGTCCTCAGCCCCAGCATTTT.

This clonotype was seen a handful of times. This sequence joins TRBV27 and TRBJ1-5, with D uncertain. Trimming removed 4 bases at V and 1 base at J, with 11 bases between. Germline CDR1 reads MNHEY; CDR2 reads SMNVEV (reference sequence). The CDR3 has 15 residues. Written as DNA, the CDR3 is TGTGCCAGCAGTTGGGGAGTAGGAAGCAATCAGCCCCAGCATTTT. Translating it yields CASSWGVGSNQPQHF.

Notes on this clonotype: A much larger clonotype is one base distant, so this may be a read error. This chain links TRBV7-9 with TRBJ2-2; TRBD1 might be the D (5 bases). The V gene lost 5 bases and the J gene lost 0 bases, with 7 bases spanning the gap. Germline V gene lookup returns CDR1 SEHNR and CDR2 FQNEAQ (reference sequence). The CDR3 extends over 14 amino acids. The CDR3 sequence: CASSQGTNTGELFF. The DNA of the CDR3 is TGTGCCAGCAGCCAGGGCACGAACACCGGGGAGCTGTTTTTT.

This clonotype was recorded at least ten times. This chain joins TRBV7-9 and TRBJ1-1, with 7 bases lining up with TRBD1. J gave up 3 bases and V 5 bases, and 12 bases lay outside the gene matches. CDR1 SEHNR and CDR2 FQNEAQ come from the germline V gene (reference sequence). CDR3 length equals 16 residues. CDR3 loop: CASSATDRVPHTEAFF. The CDR3 DNA reads TGTGCCAGCAGCGCAACAGACAGGGTCCCCCACACTGAAGCTTTCTTT.

This clonotype was recorded at least ten times. V and J are TRBV20-1 and TRBJ1-1; D remains ambiguous. The V end lost 3 bases, the J end lost 1 base, and 12 bases lay between the germline ends. The CDR3 consists of 14 residues. Germline V gene data show CDR1 as DFQATT and CDR2 as SNEGSKA (reference sequence). CDR3 coding DNA: TGCAGTGCTAGCTCCTCGGGCCGGAACACTGAAGCTTTCTTT. It specifies CSASSSGRNTEAFF.

This clonotype was observed many times. V gene TRBV12-3 or TRBV12-4 combines with J gene TRBJ1-2; D remains ambiguous. The CDR3 has 12 residues. The V end lost 6 bases, the J end lost 7 bases, and 12 bases lay between the germline ends. This chain's CDR3 is CASSHFPGGYTF. The CDR3 DNA follows: TGTGCCAGCAGCCATTTTCCCGGTGGCTACACCTTC.